Below are 12 T cell receptor beta chains sequenced from a single sample in a study of shared clonotypes between healthy human individuals. Sequencing was performed with immunoSEQ multiplex PCR; in TCRdb, only in-frame clones are kept and a portion is missing. The sample lists hundreds of thousands of clones, 95% occurring once. The naive CD8 subset, CD45RO-negative cells positively selected for CCR7, excluded terminally differentiated effector memory CD45RA+ cells. Input material: naive CD8+ T cells sorted from blood. The receptors shown here come from a woman under 40 in good health.

This chain connects TRBV21-1 to TRBJ2-7; TRBD2, the table's D call, lacks a check against the DNA. TRBV21-1 is a pseudogene. The CDR3 spans 16 residues. The CDR3 spells CASSKARVLPLHEQYF. The CDR3 DNA sequence: TGTGCCAGCAGCAAAGCGCGAGTTCTACCCCTACACGAGCAGTACTTC.

The CDR3 here is CASSLGTDLDTQYF. Written as DNA, the CDR3 is TGTGCCAGCAGCTTGGGAACGGATCTCGATACGCAGTATTTT. The genes are TRBV13 and TRBJ2-3; D remains ambiguous. V dropped 3 bases and J dropped 6 bases, with 13 bases sitting between them. CDR1 is PRHDT and CDR2 is FYEKMQ in the germline V gene (reference sequence). The CDR3 is made up of 14 amino acids.

With regard to this clone: Other DNA sequences of this sample code for an identical CDR3. The rearrangement links TRBV13 to TRBJ2-3; 10 bases agree with TRBD2. The junction had 2 bases not matched to a gene; V was cut back by 1 base and J by 1 base. The CDR3 length is 16 residues. Germline V gives CDR1 PRHDT, CDR2 FYEKMQ (reference sequence). DNA of the CDR3: TGTGCCAGCAGCTTAGCCCTAGCGGGAGGCACAGATACGCAGTATTTT. Protein product: CASSLALAGGTDTQYF.

This clone was found once. The chain is built from TRBV19 and TRBJ2-1, with a tentative D call TRBD2 (6 bases). V lost 7 bases and J 4 bases, leaving 20 bases between the germline ends. CDR1 and CDR2 (germline): LNHDA, SQIVND (reference sequence). The CDR3 is made up of 16 amino acids. In nucleotides, the CDR3 is TGTGCCAGTACCCCTTTTTACGGGAGCCCATACAATGAGCAGTTCTTC. It yields the protein CASTPFYGSPYNEQFF. The full variable domain, in which reference TRBV19 and TRBJ2-1 provide the parts outside the CDR3, is DGGITQSPKYLFRKEGQNVTLSCEQNLNHDAMYWYRQDPGQGLRLIYYSQIVNDFQKGDIAEGYSVSREKKESFPLTVTSAQKNPTAFYLCASTPFYGSPYNEQFFGPGTRLTVL.

The chain joins TRBV27 to TRBJ1-6, with TRBD1 matching over 12 bases. Germline V CDR1 and CDR2: MNHEY, SMNVEV (reference sequence). Germline trimming cut 5 bases from V and 10 bases from J; bases unmatched to any gene: 6. CDR3 length equals 15 residues. The CDR3: CASSAGTGGRSPLHF. The CDR3 region has the DNA TGTGCCAGCAGTGCCGGGACAGGGGGCCGATCACCCCTCCACTTT.

The chain uses TRBV5-6 and TRBJ2-6; D remains unclear. V was trimmed by 5 bases and J by 0 bases, leaving 9 bases between them. Per the germline V gene, CDR1 is SGHDT and CDR2 is YYEEEE. CDR3 length equals 15 residues. The CDR3 DNA reads as TGTGCCAGCAGTATGGACCTCTCTGGGGCCAACGTCCTGACTTTC. Protein product: CASSMDLSGANVLTF.

V is TRBV15 and J is TRBJ2-7; 14 bases fit TRBD2. From germline, CDR1 is LNHNV and CDR2 YYDKDF (reference sequence). The CDR3 is 16 residues long. V dropped 4 bases and J dropped 3; count of bases not matched to a gene: 5. The CDR3 reads CATSNPGLAGVYEQYF. The CDR3 DNA is TGTGCCACCAGCAACCCGGGACTAGCGGGAGTCTACGAGCAGTACTTC.

The chain's CDR3 is CASGRSTDTQYF. CDR3 in DNA: TGTGCCAGCGGACGGAGCACAGATACGCAGTATTTT. The chain employs TRBV5-8 and TRBJ2-3; the D is unclear. Deletions cut 7 bases from V and 0 bases from J, with 6 bases between. Germline CDR1 is SGHTS and CDR2 is YDEGEE. This CDR3 contains 12 residues.

This clone was counted a few times. This chain connects TRBV19 to TRBJ1-5; D is uncertain. With 5 bases removed from V and 1 base from J, the gap between germline ends came to 6 bases. CDR3 length: 13 amino acids. In germline, CDR1 is LNHDA, CDR2 SQIVND (reference sequence). CDR3 sequence: CASSRQSNQPQHF. The CDR3 DNA follows: TGTGCCAGTAGTCGGCAGAGCAATCAGCCCCAGCATTTT.

As DNA, the CDR3 is TGTGCCAGTAGTATAGTAGCGGGGGGAGTTGGTACGCAGTATTTT. It codes for CASSIVAGGVGTQYF. V usage is TRBV19 and J usage is TRBJ2-3, with 10 bases fitting TRBD2. The V gene's germline CDR1 is LNHDA and CDR2 SQIVND (reference sequence). J was trimmed by 8 bases and V by 1 base; bases with no gene match: 6. The CDR3 loop spans 15 amino acids.

This chain joins TRBV28 and TRBJ2-5; D gene ambiguous. The CDR3 totals 13 residues. V gave up 6 bases and J gave up 5 bases, with 13 bases separating them. CDR1 is MDHEN, CDR2 SYDVKM, per germline. Here the CDR3 DNA reads TGTGCCAGCAGCTCCCCCCCCGTGGAGACCCAGTACTTC. Protein product: CASSSPPVETQYF.

DNA of the CDR3: TGTGCCAGCCAGGGGGGGATAGAGACCCAGTACTTC. Translated, it gives CASQGGIETQYF. This chain connects TRBV27 to TRBJ2-5, with D tentatively TRBD1 or TRBD2 (7 bases each). V was pared by 8 bases and J by 4 bases, with 11 bases between. The CDR3 contains 12 residues. Germline lookup yields CDR1 MNHEY and CDR2 SMNVEV (reference sequence).